These 8 T cell receptor beta chains were all obtained from the same sample, sequenced in a study of CD8+ T cells in alopecia areata (dated 2018 in TCRdb). In light of the paper, this sample's time point label describes: 4 weeks on oral tofacitinib. The treatment or condition label corresponds to: oral pan-JAK inhibitor, 5-10 mg twice daily. The library was obtained by the immunoSEQ multiplex PCR assay. To provide template for TCR sequencing, every sample had RNA extracted and reverse transcribed into cDNA. TCRdb holds this immuneACCESS table with in-frame rearrangements only. Some clones are missing; in checked studies, unresolved V genes explain under half, and the rest has no known cause. The sample table records roughly 180,000 clones; 50% to 60% of these occur just once. The ten largest account for less than 4% of the sample. The input for sequencing was CD4+ T cells sorted from blood, taken at week 4, from a patient treated with tofacitinib. Receptors originate from a human donor with alopecia areata.

The chain has TRBV28 and TRBJ1-2; D call uncertain. CDR3 length: 14 residues. V dropped 5 bases and J dropped 4 bases, with 14 bases sitting between them. The germline V gene encodes CDR1 MDHEN and CDR2 SYDVKM. CDR3 nucleotide sequence: TGTGCCAGCAGTCCGTTCGGACGCCCCTATGGCTACACCTTC. Protein sequence: CASSPFGRPYGYTF.

This clone came up once. The chain uses TRBV15 and TRBJ2-1, with 11 bases fitting TRBD2. Trimming removed 11 bases from V and 9 bases from J; junction bases left unmatched: 9. The CDR3 totals 13 residues. Per the germline V gene, CDR1 is LNHNV and CDR2 is YYDKDF (reference sequence). CDR3 nucleotide sequence: TGTGCCTCTAGCGGGGGGTTGATAGTTGAGCAGTTCTTC. Amino acid sequence: CASSGGLIVEQFF.

This clone was recorded only once. The J gene is TRBJ2-1, the V gene TRBV5-1; D call uncertain. CDR1 is SGHRS, CDR2 YFSETQ, per germline. The germline V and J ends were trimmed by 7 bases and 6 bases, with 14 bases remaining between them. The CDR3 spans 13 residues. CDR3 sequence (DNA): TGCGCCAGCTCTCGCGGTTTAGGCAATGAGCAGTTCTTC. Its translation is CASSRGLGNEQFF.

The rearrangement uses TRBV30 and TRBJ2-5, with TRBD1 identical over 7 bases. Germline trimming cut 5 bases from V and 2 bases from J; bases unmatched to any gene: 11. This CDR3 is built from 15 residues. The V gene's germline CDR1 is GTSNPN and CDR2 SVGIG (reference sequence). CDR3 DNA sequence: TGTGCCTGGGAACGACAGGGCAGGGGGCAAGAGACCCAGTACTTC. Residues: CAWERQGRGQETQYF.

A few counts support this clone. The chain couples TRBV18 to TRBJ1-1, with a weak D call TRBD1 (6 bases). The germline CDR1 and CDR2 sequences are KGHSH and LQKENI. The CDR3 is 13 amino acids. Trimming shortened V by 6 bases and J by 6 bases, and 14 bases separated the two germline ends. The CDR3 sequence is CASSPPGVAEAFF. CDR3 nucleotides: TGTGCCAGCTCTCCCCCAGGGGTTGCTGAAGCTTTCTTT.

This clone appeared a few times. The gene calls are TRBV14 and TRBJ1-1; D is unresolved. The CDR3 extends over 12 amino acids. Trimming stripped 5 bases from V and 9 bases from J, with 13 bases between. CDR1 is SGHDN, CDR2 FVKESK, per germline. Written as DNA, the CDR3 is TGTGCCAGCAGCGCTACTCTAGCCAAAGCTTTCTTT. Residues: CASSATLAKAFF.

In the case of this clone: A much larger clonotype is one base distant, so this may be a read error. This chain connects TRBV7-2 to TRBJ2-2; D is ambiguous. Looked up from germline, CDR1 is SGHTA and CDR2 is FQGNSA. The V end was cut by 1 base, the J end by 0 bases, with 3 bases between. The CDR3 runs 14 residues. CDR3: CASSLVANTGELFF. The CDR3 DNA reads as TGTGCCAGCAGCTTAGTAGCGAACACCGGGGAGCTGTTTTTT.

This rearrangement joins TRBV29-1 to TRBJ2-5, with 12 bases that match TRBD2. The CDR3 has 14 residues. CDR1 and CDR2 (germline): SQVTM, ANQGSEA. Trimming took 2 bases from V and 8 from J; bases not matched to a gene: 6. The CDR3 protein is CSVELAGGVGTQYF. The CDR3 DNA follows: TGCAGCGTTGAACTAGCGGGGGGGGTCGGAACCCAGTACTTC.